This T cell receptor beta chain was sequenced during a study of control samples from healthy donors and cancer patients. Libraries were prepared by immunoSEQ multiplex PCR; TCRdb keeps only in-frame clonotypes and omits some of them. The sample contains some 140,000 clones, about 94% of which appear only once. This clone has more than one count but fewer than ten. The clonotype was recovered from a man between 40 and 49 years old in good health. The sequenced sample consisted of blood.

CDR3 in DNA: TGTGCCAGCAGTCGGTTGATACTACGCGAGCAGTACTTC. This sequence encodes CASSRLILREQYF. This chain joins TRBV2 and TRBJ2-7; D gene unclear. Germline values: CDR1 SNHLY, CDR2 FYNNEI. This CDR3 has 13 residues. V was cut by 5 bases and J by 6 bases, with 14 bases left in between.